The clone carrying this T cell receptor (beta chain) was observed at least ten times. The antigen is not known. These data originate in a study of response to subunit inactivated influenza vaccine. Study outcomes and limitations: After each seasonal influenza vaccination, few new T cells are recruited, the authors suggested.

With 0 bases removed from V and 4 bases from J, the gap between germline ends came to 6 bases. Per the germline V gene, CDR1 is DFQATT and CDR2 is SNEGSKA (reference sequence). There are 13 residues in the CDR3. One entry per CDR3 protein, called by TCRdb with MiXCR from the RT-PCR reads. The sample records about 480,000 distinct CDR3 sequences, approximately 11% being singletons. This chain connects TRBV20-1 to TRBJ1-4; the D is unclear. The sample here was PBMCs from blood, taken roughly 45 days after vaccination. This clonotype was obtained from a man between 50 and 59 years old who received an inactivated influenza vaccine. As DNA, the CDR3 is TGCAGTGCTAGAGACACCGATAATGAAAAACTGTTTTTT. It translates to CSARDTDNEKLFF.